This TCR beta chain came from a study of cytomegalovirus exposure and HLA in healthy donors (TCRdb year 2017). For context, the study as a whole: In an earlier analysis of under 750 of the donors, 276 Gb of sequence data and about 110 million unique TCR beta sequences from 150 million to 200 million T cells were reported. An early release that covered roughly 600 HLA-typed donors contained 250 to 350 gigabases of sequencing data and some 87 million unique TCR sequences. Among the roughly 400 genotyped donors, around 81% belonged to the genetic ancestry cluster associated with self-reported Caucasian donors. The aim of the study was to test whether cataloging public T cell receptors could identify signatures of past pathogen exposure. Using immunosequencing, the study profiled T cell repertoires from 550 to 750 subjects and related those repertoires to cytomegalovirus serostatus. Along with the 666-subject first cohort, a separate validation cohort of about 110 different subjects was used. The study combined high-throughput TCR immunosequencing, statistical association of individual TCRs with disease status, and machine learning to predict cytomegalovirus infection status. A later analysis re-analyzed previously published TCR beta repertoires from 660 or so donors and added high-resolution HLA genotyping to study TCR occurrence patterns. The later analysis used no new phenotypic data to find candidate immune exposures, relying instead on TCR beta sequences and their occurrence across donors. An earlier analysis of approximately 500 of the donors applied high-throughput TCR beta sequencing to assess whether each TCR beta V gene segment acted as functional or pseudogenic. Donor age, sex, ethnicity and CMV serostatus were compiled together with the repertoire data. Genome-wide SNP genotypes for about 65% of the 666 donors were used in a later genetic analysis, which treated that subset as a discovery cohort. Every repertoire in the discovery cohort had been generated on one and the same sequencing platform. Class I and class II HLA loci were covered by the typing at four-digit resolution. Typing coverage varied by locus: roughly 620-640 donors for A, B, C, DRB1 and DQB1; 500 to 550 for DQA1; approximately 610 for DPA1; roughly 450 for DPB1. Four or five DR-DQ haplotypes were handled as single units for association and clustering because linkage in the cohort was strong. On average, roughly 250,000 unique TCR beta nucleotide sequences were sequenced per donor among roughly 430 genotyped donors of the cohort, with 15% to 20% of those sequences being non-productive. Overall study outcomes, separate from this receptor: In an earlier analysis of 450 to 750 of the donors, most TCR beta V segments appeared in productive rearrangements about 87% or about 30% of the time, broadly matching IMGT annotations. In vitro tests confirmed that a few of the cytomegalovirus-associated TCR beta chains recognize cytomegalovirus antigens. In a later genetic analysis, a missense DCLRE1C variant was associated with V-gene and J-gene trimming of TCR beta chains, and the association was replicated in an independent cohort. In a later analysis, the rate of TCR association differed among HLA loci, with DRB1 alleles having the most associated TCRs and HLA-C alleles having the fewest. A later genetic analysis reported fewer N-insertions in productive TCRs among donors in an Asian-associated ancestry cluster than the roughly 640-donor mean. According to a later analysis, most CMV-associated TCR beta chains appeared to be HLA-restricted, and the HLA associations seemed to be driven largely by CMV exposure. The authors suggested that the approach could potentially be extended to other disease states and immunological phenotypes. The 87-base-pair reads could not distinguish some IMGT-functional V segments, including TRBV6-2 and TRBV6-3, so those segments were excluded. Assigning TCR associations to individual alleles was difficult when HLA alleles, especially DR and DQ, strongly co-occurred. Correlated functional status among segregating V segments might reflect linkage disequilibrium, but an unknown experimental factor could not be ruled out. The cohort was sequenced for TCR beta chains only, and without alpha or paired-chain data the features that could be detected were limited. Sequencing depth was assumed to be roughly uniform across donors in the presence/absence analyses, though that assumption may not hold. Across donors, most TCR sequences were observed very rarely, whereas some public TCRs were present in many individuals. A further reported finding was that TCR beta sequences accurately predicted the HLA-A and HLA-B alleles for most subjects in the first cohort. CMV serostatus was the only immune exposure information available for the cohort. Compared with equally common non-associated chains, HLA-associated TCR beta chains in a later analysis were more clonally expanded and had lower generation probabilities. The classifier was reported to diagnose cytomegalovirus status with high specificity and sensitivity in both the original and validation cohorts. The study gave a list of about 170 TCR beta chains associated with cytomegalovirus. A cluster of highly shared sequence variants was judged likely to represent a technical artifact of the sequencing pipeline. HLA typing was unavailable for some donors at each locus, so association tests used only the typed subset. The earlier analysis of 450 to 700 of the donors excluded about 16 rarely observed V segments, including chromosome 9 orphons, because counts were too low. Specific HLA alleles were associated with about 17,000 TCR beta sequences at a false discovery rate of 0.05 in a later analysis. Several of the top co-occurrence clusters appeared to be linked to parvovirus B19, influenza, CMV and Epstein-Barr virus, according to a later analysis.

The CDR3 numbers 11 residues from cysteine through phenylalanine. Only CDR3 DNA is held: 33 bases, read in frame from base 1. Here V drops 0 bases and J drops 14 bases, and the junction holds 1 base not matched to any gene. CDR1 is given as GTSNPN and CDR2 as SVGIG, both from the germline V gene (reference sequence). The library relied on the immunoSEQ multiplex PCR assay. A mixture of 60 forward primers for TCR Vbeta segments and 13 reverse primers for TCR Jbeta segments was used in the multiplex PCR. The CDR3 region of rearranged TCR beta genes was amplified from genomic DNA with a multiplex PCR assay. The amplified TCR beta libraries were sequenced on the Illumina HiSeq System as 87-base-pair reads. The original methods were these. In a later analysis, tens of millions of unique TCR beta chains were counted across the roughly 670 repertoires, and roughly 11 million of these chains were shared by at least two donors. Raw reads were error-corrected and collapsed into unique sequences with a nearest-neighbor algorithm that merged closely related sequences to remove PCR and sequencing errors. Alignment of CDR3 sequences to IMGT reference sequences was used to assign V, D and J gene segments. For a sequence to be retained, at least a six-nucleotide match to both a V gene segment and a J gene segment was required. Rearrangements were classified as productive when the CDR3 lacked stop codons and remained in frame with V and J, and all other rearrangements were classified as non-productive. CDR3 was defined according to IMGT convention as the region running from the second conserved V-encoded cysteine to the conserved J-encoded phenylalanine. The earlier analysis of about 500 of the donors excluded sequences that lacked an unambiguous match to a single V gene segment. In an earlier analysis of some 590 of the donors, V segments were called functional above 56.7% productive rearrangements and were called segregating when the between-donor standard deviation exceeded 5%. A statistical classification framework was built for diagnosing cytomegalovirus status from the catalog of TCR beta chain sequences. In a later analysis, V and J genes were assigned by comparing TCR nucleotide sequences against IMGT/GENE-DB human TR gene sequences. A later analysis assigned CDR3 sequences and most-parsimonious VDJ recombination scenarios with the TCRdist pipeline. In a later analysis, every TCR beta chain was defined by the combination of its CDR3 amino acid sequence and its V-gene family, and reads without a unique V-gene family were dropped. A later analysis removed 500 to 650 highly shared, low-generation-probability nucleotide sequences to deal with suspected cross-contamination and a sequencing artifact. In a later analysis, a clonal expansion index was calculated for each public chain from normalized within-repertoire ranks of inferred template counts. Generation probabilities in a later analysis came from a VDJ recombination model fitted to out-of-frame rearrangements, and those results were checked against IGoR. A later analysis scored TCR-TCR, TCR-HLA and TCR-CMV co-occurrence with hypergeometric tests, applying a repertoire-size bias correction to TCR pairs. To estimate false discovery rates, a later analysis permuted the HLA or CMV assignments 20 times. In a later analysis, co-occurring TCRs were grouped with DBSCAN, and TCRdist sequence similarity was added when clustering was performed within HLA-allele-positive subsets. Repertoires with fewer than 30,000 or more than 120,000 public chains, plus five repertoires with anomalous nucleotide sharing, were excluded from co-occurrence clustering. TCRdb retrieved this table from immuneACCESS and kept in-frame rearrangements only. Not all clones are present; in checked studies, unresolved V genes account for under half, and no reason is known for the remainder. V and J calls and clone size are as listed in that table; D and trimming were resolved from the DNA. Counted in this sample were roughly 180,000 clones; roughly 85% of them appeared once. The top ten hold 1% of the sample.

Points on this clone: No antigen is known for it. Nothing much larger sits one base from this clone, and base qualities are not available.

The cohort was made up of 666 healthy bone marrow donors. At the time of sampling, all cohort members were nominally healthy, though unrecorded immune exposures were likely present. The donor tested CMV seronegative and was one of the 352 seronegative cohort members. Each donor provided a peripheral blood sample, and peripheral blood mononuclear cells were used for TCR beta sequencing. The Qiagen DNeasy Blood Extraction Kit was used to extract genomic DNA from the blood cell samples. The rearrangement joined TRBV30 to TRBJ1-6, and 7 bases in between align with TRBD1. The sequence was obtained from a boy between 2 and 15 years old in good health and CMV-seronegative. The sequenced sample was PBMCs. The nucleotide sequence reads TGTGCCTGGAGTGTCGGGACAGCCCTCCACTTT. The encoded protein is CAWSVGTALHF.